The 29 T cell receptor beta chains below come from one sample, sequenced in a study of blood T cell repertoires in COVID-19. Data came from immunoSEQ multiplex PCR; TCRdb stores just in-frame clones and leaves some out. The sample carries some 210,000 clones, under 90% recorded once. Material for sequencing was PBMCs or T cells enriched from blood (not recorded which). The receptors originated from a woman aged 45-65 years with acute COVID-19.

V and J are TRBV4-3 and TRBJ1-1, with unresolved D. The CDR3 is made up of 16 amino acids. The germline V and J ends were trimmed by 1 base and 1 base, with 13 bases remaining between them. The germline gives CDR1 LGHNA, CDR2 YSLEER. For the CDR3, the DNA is TGCGCCAGCAGCCAAGGAGGGTACAGACAGAACACTGAAGCTTTCTTT. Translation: CASSQGGYRQNTEAFF.

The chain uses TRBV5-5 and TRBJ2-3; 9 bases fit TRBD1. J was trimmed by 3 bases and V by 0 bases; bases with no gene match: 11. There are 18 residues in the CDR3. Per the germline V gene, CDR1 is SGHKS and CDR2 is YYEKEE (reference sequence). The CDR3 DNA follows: TGTGCCAGCAGCTTGGGGGACAGGGTGTTTTCAGTGACAGATACGCAGTATTTT. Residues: CASSLGDRVFSVTDTQYF.

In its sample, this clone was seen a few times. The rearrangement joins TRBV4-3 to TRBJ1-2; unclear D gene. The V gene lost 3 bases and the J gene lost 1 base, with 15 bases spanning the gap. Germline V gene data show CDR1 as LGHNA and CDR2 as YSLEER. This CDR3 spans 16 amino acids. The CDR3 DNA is TGCGCCAGCAGCCAGGAATGGAGCTCCTTTAACTATGGCTACACCTTC. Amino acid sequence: CASSQEWSSFNYGYTF.

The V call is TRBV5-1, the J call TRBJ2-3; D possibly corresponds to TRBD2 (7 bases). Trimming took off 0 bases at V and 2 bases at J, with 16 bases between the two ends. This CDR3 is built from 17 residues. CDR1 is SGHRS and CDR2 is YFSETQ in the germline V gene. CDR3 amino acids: CASSLGLGGANTDTQYF. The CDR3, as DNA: TGCGCCAGCAGCTTGGGTCTTGGGGGGGCTAACACAGATACGCAGTATTTT.

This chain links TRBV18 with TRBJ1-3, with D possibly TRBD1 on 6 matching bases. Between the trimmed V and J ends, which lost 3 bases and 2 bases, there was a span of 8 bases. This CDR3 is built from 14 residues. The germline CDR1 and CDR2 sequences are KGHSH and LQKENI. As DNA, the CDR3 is TGTGCCAGCTCACCCCAGGGGACTGGAAACACCATATATTTT. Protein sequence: CASSPQGTGNTIYF.

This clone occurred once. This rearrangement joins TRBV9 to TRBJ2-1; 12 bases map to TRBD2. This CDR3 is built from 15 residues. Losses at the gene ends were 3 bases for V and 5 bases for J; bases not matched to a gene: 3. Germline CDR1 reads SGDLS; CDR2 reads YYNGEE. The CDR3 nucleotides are TGTGCCAGCAGCGCCGGACTAGCGGGGCACAATGAGCAGTTCTTC. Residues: CASSAGLAGHNEQFF. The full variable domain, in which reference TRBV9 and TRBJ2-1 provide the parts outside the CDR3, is DSGVTQTPKHLITATGQRVTLRCSPRSGDLSVYWYQQSLDQGLQFLIQYYNGEERAKGNILERFSAQQFPDLHSELNLSSLELGDSALYFCASSAGLAGHNEQFFGPGTRLTVL.

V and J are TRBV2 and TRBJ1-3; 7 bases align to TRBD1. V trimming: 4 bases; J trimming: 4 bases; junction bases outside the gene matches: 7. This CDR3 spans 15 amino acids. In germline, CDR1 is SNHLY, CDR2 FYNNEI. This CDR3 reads CASSGTGLEGNTIYF. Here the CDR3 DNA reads TGTGCCAGCAGTGGGACAGGCCTCGAAGGAAACACCATATATTTT. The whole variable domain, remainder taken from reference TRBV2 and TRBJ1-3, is EPEVTQTPSHQVTQMGQEVILRCVPISNHLYFYWYRQILGQKVEFLVSFYNNEISEKSEIFDDQFSVERPDGSNFTLKIRSTKLEDSAMYFCASSGTGLEGNTIYFGEGSWLTVV.

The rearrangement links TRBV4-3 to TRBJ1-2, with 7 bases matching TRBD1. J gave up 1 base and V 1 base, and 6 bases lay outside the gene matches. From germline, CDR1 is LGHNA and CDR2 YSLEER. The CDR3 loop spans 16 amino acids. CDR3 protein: CASSQGSGQNNYGYTF. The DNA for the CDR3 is TGCGCCAGCAGCCAAGGTTCGGGACAGAATAACTATGGCTACACCTTC.

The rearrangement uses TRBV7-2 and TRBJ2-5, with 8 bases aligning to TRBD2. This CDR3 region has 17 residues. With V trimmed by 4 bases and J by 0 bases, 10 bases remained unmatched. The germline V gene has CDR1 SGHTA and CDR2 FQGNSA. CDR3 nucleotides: TGTGCCAGCAGCTCCGGGGGGGTATCTTTTAACCAAGAGACCCAGTACTTC. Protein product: CASSSGGVSFNQETQYF.

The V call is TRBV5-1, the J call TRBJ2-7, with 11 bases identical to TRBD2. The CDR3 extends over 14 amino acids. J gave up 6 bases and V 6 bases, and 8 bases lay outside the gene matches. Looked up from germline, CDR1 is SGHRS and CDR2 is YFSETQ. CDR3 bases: TGCGCCAGCAACACACTAGCGGGAGTAGGCGAGCAGTACTTC. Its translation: CASNTLAGVGEQYF. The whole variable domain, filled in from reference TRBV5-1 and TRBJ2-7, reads KAGVTQTPRYLIKTRGQQVTLSCSPISGHRSVSWYQQTPGQGLQFLFEYFSETQRNKGNFPGRFSGRQFSNSRSEMNVSTLELGDSALYLCASNTLAGVGEQYFGPGTRLTVT.

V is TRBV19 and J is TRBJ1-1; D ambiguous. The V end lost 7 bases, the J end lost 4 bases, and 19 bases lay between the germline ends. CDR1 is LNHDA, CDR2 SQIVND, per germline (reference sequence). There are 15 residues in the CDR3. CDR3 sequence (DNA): TGTGCCAGTACCACGCAACCGGGTATAGGCACTGAAGCTTTCTTT. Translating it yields CASTTQPGIGTEAFF.

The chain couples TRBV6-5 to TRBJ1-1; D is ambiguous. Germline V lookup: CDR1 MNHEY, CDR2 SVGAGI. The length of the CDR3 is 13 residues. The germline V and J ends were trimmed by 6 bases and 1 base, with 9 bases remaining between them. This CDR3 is CASSLNRNTEAFF. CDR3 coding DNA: TGTGCCAGCAGCCTGAACAGGAACACTGAAGCTTTCTTT.

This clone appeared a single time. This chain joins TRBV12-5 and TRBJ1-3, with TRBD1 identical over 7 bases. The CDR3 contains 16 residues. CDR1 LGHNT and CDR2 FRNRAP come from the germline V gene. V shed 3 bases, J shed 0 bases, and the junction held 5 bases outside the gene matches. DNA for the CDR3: TGTGCTAGTGGTTTTACCCGGACAGGCTCTGGAAACACCATATATTTT. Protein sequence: CASGFTRTGSGNTIYF.

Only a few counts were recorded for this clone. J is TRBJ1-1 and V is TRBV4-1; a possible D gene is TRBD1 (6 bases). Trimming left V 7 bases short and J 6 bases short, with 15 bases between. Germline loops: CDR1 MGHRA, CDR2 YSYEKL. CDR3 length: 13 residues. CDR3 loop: CASTDTGKAEAFF. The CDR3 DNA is TGCGCCAGCACTGACACAGGGAAGGCTGAAGCTTTCTTT.

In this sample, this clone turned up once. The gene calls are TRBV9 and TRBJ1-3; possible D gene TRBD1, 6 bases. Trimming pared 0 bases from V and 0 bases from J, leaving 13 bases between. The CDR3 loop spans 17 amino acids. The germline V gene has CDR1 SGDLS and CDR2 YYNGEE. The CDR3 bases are TGTGCCAGCAGCGTAGAGGGGAGAGGGGGCTCTGGAAACACCATATATTTT. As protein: CASSVEGRGGSGNTIYF.

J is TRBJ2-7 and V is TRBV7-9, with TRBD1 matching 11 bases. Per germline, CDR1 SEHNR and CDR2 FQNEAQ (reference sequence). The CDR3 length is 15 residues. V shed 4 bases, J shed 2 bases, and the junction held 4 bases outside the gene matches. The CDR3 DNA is TGTGCCAGCAGCTCGGGACAGGGGGTTACCTACGAGCAGTACTTC. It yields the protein CASSSGQGVTYEQYF.

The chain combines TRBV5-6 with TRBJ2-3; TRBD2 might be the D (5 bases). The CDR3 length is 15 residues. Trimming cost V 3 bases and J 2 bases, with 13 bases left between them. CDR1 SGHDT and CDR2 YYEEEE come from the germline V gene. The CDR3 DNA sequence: TGTGCCAGCAGCTCTAAGCGGAGCTCCACAGATACGCAGTATTTT. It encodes CASSSKRSSTDTQYF.

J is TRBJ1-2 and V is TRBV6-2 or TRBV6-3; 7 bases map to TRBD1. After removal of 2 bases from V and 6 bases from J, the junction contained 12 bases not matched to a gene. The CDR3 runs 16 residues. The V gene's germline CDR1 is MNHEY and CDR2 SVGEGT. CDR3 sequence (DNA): TGTGCCAGCAGTTACACCGGCCCGGGACAGATCCATGGCTACACCTTC. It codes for CASSYTGPGQIHGYTF.

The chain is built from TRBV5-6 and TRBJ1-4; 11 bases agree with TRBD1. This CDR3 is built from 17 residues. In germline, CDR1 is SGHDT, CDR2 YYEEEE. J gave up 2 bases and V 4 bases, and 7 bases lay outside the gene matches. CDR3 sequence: CASSPGTGGWTNEKLFF. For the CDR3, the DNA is TGTGCCAGCAGCCCCGGGACAGGGGGGTGGACTAATGAAAAACTGTTTTTT.

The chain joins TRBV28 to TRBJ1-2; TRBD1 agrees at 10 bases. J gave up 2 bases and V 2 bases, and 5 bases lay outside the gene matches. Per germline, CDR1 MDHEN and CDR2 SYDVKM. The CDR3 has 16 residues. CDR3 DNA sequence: TGTGCCAGCAGTTTAACTCCGGGACAGGGGAACTATGGCTACACCTTC. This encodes CASSLTPGQGNYGYTF.

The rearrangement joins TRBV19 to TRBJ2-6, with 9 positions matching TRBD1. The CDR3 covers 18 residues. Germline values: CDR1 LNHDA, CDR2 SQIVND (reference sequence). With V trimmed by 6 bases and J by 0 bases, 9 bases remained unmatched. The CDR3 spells CASRLEGTGNSGANVLTF. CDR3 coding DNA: TGTGCCAGTAGACTTGAGGGGACAGGGAACTCTGGGGCCAACGTCCTGACTTTC.

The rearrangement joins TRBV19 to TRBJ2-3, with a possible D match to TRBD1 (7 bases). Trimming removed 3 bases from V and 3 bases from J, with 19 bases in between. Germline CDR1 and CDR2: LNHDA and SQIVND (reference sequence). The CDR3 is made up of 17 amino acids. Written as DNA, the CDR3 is TGTGCCAGTAGTATTAGTCGCGGGACAGCCCTTACAGATACGCAGTATTTT. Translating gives CASSISRGTALTDTQYF.

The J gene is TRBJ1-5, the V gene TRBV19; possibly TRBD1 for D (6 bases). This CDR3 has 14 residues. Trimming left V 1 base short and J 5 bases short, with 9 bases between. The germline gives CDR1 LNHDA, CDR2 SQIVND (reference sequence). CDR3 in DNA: TGTGCCAGTAGTATAGCAGGGGTGGATCAGCCCCAGCATTTT. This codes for CASSIAGVDQPQHF. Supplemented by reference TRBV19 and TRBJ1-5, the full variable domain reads DGGITQSPKYLFRKEGQNVTLSCEQNLNHDAMYWYRQDPGQGLRLIYYSQIVNDFQKGDIAEGYSVSREKKESFPLTVTSAQKNPTAFYLCASSIAGVDQPQHFGDGTRLSIL.

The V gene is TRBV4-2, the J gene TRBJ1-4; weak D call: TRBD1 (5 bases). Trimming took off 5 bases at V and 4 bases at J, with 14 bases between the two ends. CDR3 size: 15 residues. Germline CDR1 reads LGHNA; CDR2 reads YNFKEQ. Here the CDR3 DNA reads TGTGCCAGCAGCACACTGGCAGGGCTTAATGAAAAACTGTTTTTT. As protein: CASSTLAGLNEKLFF.

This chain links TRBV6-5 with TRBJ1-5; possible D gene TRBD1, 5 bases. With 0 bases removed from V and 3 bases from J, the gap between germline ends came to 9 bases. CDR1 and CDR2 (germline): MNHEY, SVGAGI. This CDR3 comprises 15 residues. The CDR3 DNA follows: TGTGCCAGCAGTTACTCTAGGGGAAACAATCAGCCCCAGCATTTT. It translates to CASSYSRGNNQPQHF.

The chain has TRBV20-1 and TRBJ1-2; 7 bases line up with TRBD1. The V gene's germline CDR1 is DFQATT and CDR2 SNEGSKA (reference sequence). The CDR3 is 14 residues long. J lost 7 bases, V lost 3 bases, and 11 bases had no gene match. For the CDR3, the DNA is TGCAGTGCTAGTGAGTCGGACAGGTTGTTTGGCTACACCTTC. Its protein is CSASESDRLFGYTF.

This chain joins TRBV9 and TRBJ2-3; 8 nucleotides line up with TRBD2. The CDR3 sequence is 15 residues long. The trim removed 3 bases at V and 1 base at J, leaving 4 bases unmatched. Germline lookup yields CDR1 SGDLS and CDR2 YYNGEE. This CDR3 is CASSGTSGRTDTQYF. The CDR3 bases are TGTGCCAGCAGCGGAACTAGCGGTCGCACAGATACGCAGTATTTT.

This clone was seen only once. CDR3 nucleotides: TGTGCCAGTATTTGGGGGCCCACCGGGGAGCTGTTTTTT. Encoded protein: CASIWGPTGELFF. The chain couples TRBV19 to TRBJ2-2; D is perhaps TRBD1 (6 bases). Trimming pared 7 bases from V and 4 bases from J, leaving 10 bases between. Germline V gene data show CDR1 as LNHDA and CDR2 as SQIVND (reference sequence). The CDR3 sequence is 13 residues long.

The CDR3 sequence is CASRPGNTGELFF. CDR3 coding DNA: TGTGCCAGCAGACCGGGGAACACCGGGGAGCTGTTTTTT. This chain links TRBV7-8 with TRBJ2-2; no firm D call. This CDR3 has 13 amino acids. Trimming removed 6 bases from V and 1 base from J, with 6 bases in between. In germline, CDR1 is SGHVS, CDR2 FQNEAQ. Based on the CDR3 plus reference TRBV7-8 and TRBJ2-2, the full variable domain is GAGVSQSPRYKVAKRGQDVALRCDPISGHVSLFWYQQALGQGPEFLTYFQNEAQLDKSGLPSDRFFAERPEGSVSTLKIQRTQQEDSAVYLCASRPGNTGELFFGEGSRLTVL.